The clone carrying this T cell receptor beta chain was found once. Its antigen is as yet unknown. This sample stems from a study of immune evolution from preneoplasia to lung adenocarcinoma. Study outcomes and limitations: Normal lung had highest clonality; later lesions appeared denser, more diverse. Top clone share appeared to fall from AAH through AIS, MIA, adenocarcinoma.

Assay: immunoSEQ multiplex PCR; the TCRdb copy retains only in-frame clones and omits some. The repertoire holds approximately 15,000 clones, with around 86% as singletons. CDR1 and CDR2 from the germline V gene are MNHEY and SVGAGI. The CDR3 has 15 residues. The trim removed 8 bases at V and 2 bases at J, leaving 10 bases unmatched. Premalignant or tumor cells were enriched by macro-dissection after pathologic assessment. This TCR was recovered from a donor of 70 years or more with lung adenocarcinoma. The chain is built from TRBV6-5 and TRBJ2-3; 7 bases are shared with TRBD2. The sample was FFPE lung adenocarcinoma in situ tissue. The CDR3 region has the DNA TGTGCCAGCGCCAGCGGGAAGGGTGACACAGATACGCAGTATTTT. This sequence encodes CASASGKGDTDTQYF.